This passage covers 21 T cell receptor beta chains from one sample sequenced in a study of blood T cell repertoires in COVID-19. Data came from immunoSEQ multiplex PCR; TCRdb stores just in-frame clones and leaves some out. This sample has over 100,000 clones, with about 91% found just once. The sequencing sample was made of peripheral blood. Receptor source: a man aged 45 to 65 with acute or convalescent COVID-19.

The chain recombines TRBV18 with TRBJ2-7, with TRBD1 as a possible D gene (6 bases). With 3 bases removed from V and 7 bases from J, the gap between germline ends came to 10 bases. The CDR3 is 12 residues long. The germline CDR1 and CDR2 sequences are KGHSH and LQKENI. CDR3 residues: CASSPGAREQYF. In DNA form, the CDR3 reads TGTGCCAGCTCACCGGGGGCGCGAGAGCAGTACTTC.

This chain joins TRBV7-2 and TRBJ1-3, with 9 positions matching TRBD1. The CDR3 runs 15 residues. Germline CDR1 and CDR2: SGHTA and FQGNSA. Trimming at V came to 5 bases and at J to 4 bases, leaving 6 bases not matched to a gene. CDR3 sequence reads: CASSPGQGKGNTIYF. The CDR3 DNA sequence: TGTGCCAGCAGCCCGGGACAGGGTAAAGGAAACACCATATATTTT.

The chain's CDR3 is CATSRISGNTIYF. Written as DNA, the CDR3 is TGTGCCACCTCCAGGATCTCTGGAAACACCATATATTTT. V usage is TRBV19 and J usage is TRBJ1-3; D is ambiguous. The CDR3 contains 13 residues. Germline CDR1 LNHDA, CDR2 SQIVND (reference sequence). V was pared by 10 bases and J by 0 bases, with 10 bases between.

This clone was counted a single time. The gene calls are TRBV19 and TRBJ1-4; 8 bases align to TRBD1. The CDR3 is made up of 16 amino acids. CDR1 is LNHDA, CDR2 SQIVND, per germline (reference sequence). Unmatched junction bases numbered 12, after V lost 9 bases and J lost 3 bases. The CDR3 loop is CASRDRSYASNEKLFF. For the CDR3, the DNA is TGTGCCAGCCGGGACAGGAGCTATGCCTCTAATGAAAAACTGTTTTTT.

The chain has TRBV11-2 and TRBJ2-7; D is unclear. The germline gives CDR1 SGHAT, CDR2 FQNNGV. The CDR3 contains 15 residues. Trimming removed 0 bases from V and 1 base from J, with 10 bases in between. CDR3 in DNA: TGTGCCAGCAGCTTAGATCCCCTTCCTTCCTACGAGCAGTACTTC. It is translated as CASSLDPLPSYEQYF.

The genes are TRBV28 and TRBJ1-2, with D possibly being TRBD1 (6 bases). This CDR3 has 15 residues. The germline gives CDR1 MDHEN, CDR2 SYDVKM. V was pared by 5 bases and J by 4 bases, with 17 bases between. The CDR3: CASSALPGQSYGYTF. The CDR3 region has the DNA TGTGCCAGCAGTGCCCTACCCGGACAGAGCTATGGCTACACCTTC.

V is TRBV18 and J is TRBJ1-3; TRBD1 might be the D (5 bases). The germline CDR1 and CDR2 sequences are KGHSH and LQKENI. The CDR3 extends over 15 amino acids. The V gene lost 1 base and the J gene lost 5 bases, with 12 bases spanning the gap. The CDR3 nucleotides read TGTGCCAGCTCACCACAGGTACAGGCGAGAAACACCATATATTTT. Translating gives CASSPQVQARNTIYF.

The chain links TRBV28 to TRBJ1-5, with 7 bases aligning to TRBD1. The CDR3 is 15 residues long. With 2 bases clipped from V and 3 bases from J, the junction kept 4 bases outside the gene matches. Germline CDR1 MDHEN, CDR2 SYDVKM. The CDR3 protein is CASSLETGLNQPQHF. CDR3 DNA sequence: TGTGCCAGCAGTTTAGAGACAGGGCTCAATCAGCCCCAGCATTTT. Looking up the rest from reference TRBV28 and TRBJ1-5 gives the full variable domain: DVKVTQSSRYLVKRTGEKVFLECVQDMDHENMFWYRQDPGLGLRLIYFSYDVKMKEKGDIPEGYSVSREKKERFSLILESASTNQTSMYLCASSLETGLNQPQHFGDGTRLSIL.

The chain employs TRBV3-1 (or the pseudogene TRBV3-2) and TRBJ1-1, with TRBD1 matching over 9 bases. Germline assignment: CDR1 LGHDT and CDR2 YNNKEL (reference sequence). The V and J ends lost 3 bases and 0 bases, in that order; junction bases with no gene match: 8. CDR3 length: 17 residues. In DNA, the CDR3 is TGTGCCAGCAGCCAGAAGCGGGGACAGGGAGTGAACACTGAAGCTTTCTTT. Translation: CASSQKRGQGVNTEAFF.

V and J are TRBV28 and TRBJ2-6, with D tentatively TRBD2 (6 bases). Germline values: CDR1 MDHEN, CDR2 SYDVKM. CDR3 size: 15 residues. Trimming took off 5 bases at V and 2 bases at J, with 10 bases between the two ends. CDR3 bases: TGTGCCAGCAGTGGGGGGAAAGCTGGGGCCAACGTCCTGACTTTC. Protein sequence: CASSGGKAGANVLTF.

The chain recombines TRBV3-1 (or the pseudogene TRBV3-2) with TRBJ1-3; D unresolved. With 4 bases removed from V and 0 bases from J, the gap between germline ends came to 13 bases. The CDR3 length is 16 residues. Germline V gene sequence: CDR1 LGHDT, CDR2 YNNKEL (reference sequence). CDR3 amino acids: CASSLPSGYSGNTIYF. The CDR3, as DNA: TGTGCCAGCAGCCTTCCGAGTGGTTACTCTGGAAACACCATATATTTT.

The chain recombines TRBV5-1 with TRBJ1-4; D may be TRBD1 (6 bases). Germline lookup yields CDR1 SGHRS and CDR2 YFSETQ. V lost 8 bases, J lost 7 bases, and 21 bases lay in between. The CDR3 sequence is 15 residues long. CDR3 nucleotide sequence: TGCGCCAGTACCTTCACACAGGGTCTGGGTGAAAAACTGTTTTTT. Translation: CASTFTQGLGEKLFF.

The rearrangement uses TRBV20-1 and TRBJ1-2; D remains unclear. Looked up from germline, CDR1 is DFQATT and CDR2 is SNEGSKA (reference sequence). Trimming stripped 5 bases from V and 5 bases from J, with 9 bases between. The CDR3 spans 11 residues. The CDR3 here is CSAPRGYGYTF. CDR3 bases: TGCAGTGCTCCCCGGGGTTATGGCTACACCTTC.

In its sample, this clone was seen once. V usage is TRBV28 and J usage is TRBJ2-1; TRBD2 agrees at 9 bases. J gave up 5 bases and V 7 bases, and 18 bases lay outside the gene matches. CDR1 and CDR2 from the germline V gene are MDHEN and SYDVKM. This CDR3 spans 18 amino acids. In DNA form, the CDR3 reads TGTGCCAGCATAGGCTCTAGCGGGACTTCGATTACAAACAATGAGCAGTTCTTC. It translates to CASIGSSGTSITNNEQFF.

This chain uses TRBV2 with TRBJ1-1; D not resolved. The CDR3 has 17 residues. Trimming took 6 bases from V and 4 from J, leaving 24 bases between them. The germline CDR1 and CDR2 sequences are SNHLY and FYNNEI. The CDR3 DNA reads TGTGCCAGCAGACTCATCGGGATCCCATACCGGTCCACTGAAGCTTTCTTT. Residues: CASRLIGIPYRSTEAFF. Variable domain in full (rest from reference TRBV2 and TRBJ1-1): EPEVTQTPSHQVTQMGQEVILRCVPISNHLYFYWYRQILGQKVEFLVSFYNNEISEKSEIFDDQFSVERPDGSNFTLKIRSTKLEDSAMYFCASRLIGIPYRSTEAFFGQGTRLTVV.

The chain combines TRBV28 with TRBJ2-3, with 7 nucleotides matching TRBD1. Per the germline V gene, CDR1 is MDHEN and CDR2 is SYDVKM. Trimming cost V 6 bases and J 8 bases; bases outside gene matches: 17. This CDR3 contains 16 residues. The CDR3 DNA follows: TGTGCCAGCAGCCAAGGGGGCTCTCGAGGTGGCATTACGCAGTATTTT. It codes for CASSQGGSRGGITQYF.

V is TRBV6-2 or TRBV6-3 and J is TRBJ1-5; D gene unclear. The germline V gene encodes CDR1 MNHEY and CDR2 SVGEGT. V was cut by 0 bases and J by 0 bases, with 9 bases left in between. The CDR3 runs to 16 residues. The CDR3 spells CASSYSYRNSNQPQHF. In DNA, the CDR3 is TGTGCCAGCAGTTACTCGTACAGAAATAGCAATCAGCCCCAGCATTTT.

The chain carries TRBV7-9 and TRBJ2-3, with D uncertain. The CDR3 totals 12 residues. In germline, CDR1 is SEHNR, CDR2 FQNEAQ (reference sequence). V lost 1 base and J 6 bases, leaving 5 bases between the germline ends. For the CDR3, the DNA is TGTGCCAGCAGCTTAGACCAGGATACGCAGTATTTT. This codes for CASSLDQDTQYF.

This clone has just one count. CDR3 region: CASREGQRGYTF. CDR3 nucleotide sequence: TGTGCCAGCAGGGAAGGACAGCGGGGCTACACCTTC. J is TRBJ1-2 and V is TRBV28; maybe TRBD1 (6 bases). V lost 6 bases, J lost 8 bases, and 13 bases lay in between. This CDR3 has 12 residues. Germline loops: CDR1 MDHEN, CDR2 SYDVKM.

The V gene is TRBV24-1, the J gene TRBJ2-2; 7 bases match TRBD1. CDR1 is KGHDR, CDR2 SFDVKD, per germline. This CDR3 contains 15 residues. The junction had 7 bases not matched to a gene; V was cut back by 3 bases and J by 7 bases. The CDR3 region is CATSDGTGAVGELFF. The DNA for the CDR3 is TGTGCCACCAGTGATGGAACAGGGGCGGTCGGGGAGCTGTTTTTT.

The V and J genes are TRBV28 and TRBJ1-5; TRBD1 might be the D (6 bases). Germline CDR1 is MDHEN and CDR2 is SYDVKM. CDR3 length: 16 amino acids. V lost 2 bases and J lost 0, with 11 bases in between. The CDR3 protein is CASSLRYRDSNQPQHF. The CDR3 nucleotides read TGTGCCAGCAGTTTAAGGTACAGGGATAGCAATCAGCCCCAGCATTTT.